This T cell receptor (beta chain) was sequenced during a study of blood T cell repertoires in COVID-19. As for the study in general: The samples span acute and convalescent COVID-19 from the United States, Italy and Spain. PBMCs, B-cell-depleted T cells, or T cells were the source of the cDNA or gDNA that made up the material.

V shed 5 bases and J 6 bases; nucleotides not matched to a gene: 4. The CDR3 is 13 residues long. Per germline, CDR1 MNHEY and CDR2 SVGAGI. Seattle patient enrollment occurred during active infection, with longitudinal follow-up thereafter. Original processing methods: Reference gene primers were amplified, and this amplification served to estimate nucleated cell counts. Assay: immunoSEQ multiplex PCR; the TCRdb copy retains only in-frame clones and omits some. The V and J calls and the clone size are those of that table, but D and trimming were determined from the DNA. The sample records some 180,000 clones, approximately 80% being singletons.

This clonotype was sampled from a middle-aged woman with COVID-19, enrolled during active disease. The chain uses TRBV6-5 and TRBJ1-2; TRBD1 agrees at 9 bases. Sequenced input: peripheral blood. As DNA, the CDR3 is TGTGCCAGCAGTCGGACAGGGGAGGATGGCTACACCTTC. This codes for CASSRTGEDGYTF.